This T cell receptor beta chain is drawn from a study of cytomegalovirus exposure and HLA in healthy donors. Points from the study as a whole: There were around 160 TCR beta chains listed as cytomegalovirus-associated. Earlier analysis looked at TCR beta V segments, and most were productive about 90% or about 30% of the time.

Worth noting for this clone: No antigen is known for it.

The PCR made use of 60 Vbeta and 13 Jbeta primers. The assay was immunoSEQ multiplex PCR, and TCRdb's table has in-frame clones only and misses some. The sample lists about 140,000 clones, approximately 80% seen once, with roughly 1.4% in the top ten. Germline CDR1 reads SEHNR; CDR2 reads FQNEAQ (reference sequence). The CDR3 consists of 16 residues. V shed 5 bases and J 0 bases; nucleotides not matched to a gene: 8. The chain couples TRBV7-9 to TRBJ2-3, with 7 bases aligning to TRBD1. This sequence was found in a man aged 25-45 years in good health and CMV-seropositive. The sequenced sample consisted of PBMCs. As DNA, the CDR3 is TGTGCCAGCAGCCGCGGACAGGCGACTAGCACAGATACGCAGTATTTT. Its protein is CASSRGQATSTDTQYF.